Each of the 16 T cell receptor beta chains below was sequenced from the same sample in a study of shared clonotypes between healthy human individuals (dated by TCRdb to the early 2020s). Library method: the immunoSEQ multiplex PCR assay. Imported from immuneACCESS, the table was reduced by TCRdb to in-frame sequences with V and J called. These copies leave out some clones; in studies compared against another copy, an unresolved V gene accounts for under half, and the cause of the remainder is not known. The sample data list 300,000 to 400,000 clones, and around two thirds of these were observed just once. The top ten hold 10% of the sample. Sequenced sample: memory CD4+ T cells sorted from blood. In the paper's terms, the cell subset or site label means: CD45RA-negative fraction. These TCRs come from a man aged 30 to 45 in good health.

CDR3 region: CASSRRSTGRGQETQYF. In nucleotides, the CDR3 is TGTGCCAGTAGTAGACGATCTACAGGGAGGGGCCAAGAGACCCAGTACTTC. This sequence joins TRBV19 and TRBJ2-5; D is perhaps TRBD2 (7 bases). Germline lookup yields CDR1 LNHDA and CDR2 SQIVND (reference sequence). This CDR3 region has 17 residues. V gave up 4 bases and J gave up 1 base, with 19 bases separating them.

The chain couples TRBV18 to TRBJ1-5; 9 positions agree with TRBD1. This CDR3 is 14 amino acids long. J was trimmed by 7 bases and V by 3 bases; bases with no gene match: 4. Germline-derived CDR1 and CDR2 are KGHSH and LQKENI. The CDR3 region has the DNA TGTGCCAGCTCACCGCGACAGGGGGGACAGCCCCAGCATTTT. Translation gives CASSPRQGGQPQHF.

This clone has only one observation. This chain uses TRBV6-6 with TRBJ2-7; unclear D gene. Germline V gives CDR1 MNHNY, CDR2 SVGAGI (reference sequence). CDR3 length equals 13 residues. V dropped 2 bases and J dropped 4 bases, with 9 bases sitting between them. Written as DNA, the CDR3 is TGTGCCAGCAGTTACCCCAGGAAGTACGAGCAGTACTTC. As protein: CASSYPRKYEQYF.

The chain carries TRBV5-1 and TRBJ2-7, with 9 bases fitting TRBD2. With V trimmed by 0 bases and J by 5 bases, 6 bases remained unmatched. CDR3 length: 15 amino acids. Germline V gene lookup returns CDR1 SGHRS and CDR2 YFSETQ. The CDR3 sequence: CASSLVAGVTNEQYF. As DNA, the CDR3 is TGCGCCAGCAGCTTGGTAGCGGGAGTAACTAACGAGCAGTACTTC.

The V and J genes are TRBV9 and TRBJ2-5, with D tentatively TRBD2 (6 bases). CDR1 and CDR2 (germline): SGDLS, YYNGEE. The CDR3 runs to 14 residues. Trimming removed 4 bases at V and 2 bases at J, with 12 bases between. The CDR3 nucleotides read TGTGCCAGCAGCTCGGGACTTCATCAAGAGACCCAGTACTTC. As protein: CASSSGLHQETQYF.

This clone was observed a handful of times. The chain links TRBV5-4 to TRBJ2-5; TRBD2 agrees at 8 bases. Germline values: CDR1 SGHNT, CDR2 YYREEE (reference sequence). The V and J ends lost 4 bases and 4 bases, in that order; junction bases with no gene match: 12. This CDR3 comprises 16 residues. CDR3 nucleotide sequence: TGTGCCAGCAGCCCATCCGGGGGGGCGGGAGGAGAGACCCAGTACTTC. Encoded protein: CASSPSGGAGGETQYF.

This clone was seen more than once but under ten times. The CDR3 DNA reads as TGTGCCAGCAGAAAGCCGGGACTAGCGGGGACCGGGGAGCTGTTTTTT. Amino acids: CASRKPGLAGTGELFF. The chain employs TRBV27 and TRBJ2-2, with 13 nucleotides matching TRBD2. This CDR3 contains 16 residues. Germline loops: CDR1 MNHEY, CDR2 SMNVEV (reference sequence). The V gene end was trimmed by 6 bases and the J gene end by 5 bases; junction bases not matched to a gene: 6.

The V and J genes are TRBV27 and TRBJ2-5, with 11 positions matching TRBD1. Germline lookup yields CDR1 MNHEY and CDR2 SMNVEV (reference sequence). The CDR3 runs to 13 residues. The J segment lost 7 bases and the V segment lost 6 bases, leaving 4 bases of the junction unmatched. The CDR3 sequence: CASSLGQGGTQYF. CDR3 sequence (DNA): TGTGCCAGCAGCCTGGGACAGGGGGGGACCCAGTACTTC.

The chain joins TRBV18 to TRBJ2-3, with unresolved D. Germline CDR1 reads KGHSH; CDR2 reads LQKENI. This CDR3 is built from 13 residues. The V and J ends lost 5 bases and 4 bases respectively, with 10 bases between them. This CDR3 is CASSISVADTQYF. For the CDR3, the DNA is TGTGCCAGCTCAATTTCGGTAGCAGATACGCAGTATTTT.

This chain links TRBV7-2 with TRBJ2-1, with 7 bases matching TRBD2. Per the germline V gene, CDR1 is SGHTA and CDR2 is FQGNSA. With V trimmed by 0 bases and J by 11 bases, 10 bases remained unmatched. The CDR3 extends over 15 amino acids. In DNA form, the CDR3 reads TGTGCCAGCAGCTTAGCTAGCGGGCTGACGTCTAAGCAGTTCTTC. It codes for CASSLASGLTSKQFF.

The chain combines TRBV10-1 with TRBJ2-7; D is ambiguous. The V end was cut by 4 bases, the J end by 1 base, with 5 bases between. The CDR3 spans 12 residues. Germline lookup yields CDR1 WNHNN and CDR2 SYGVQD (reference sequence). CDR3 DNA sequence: TGCGCCAGCAGTGTCGGATCCTACGAGCAGTACTTC. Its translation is CASSVGSYEQYF.

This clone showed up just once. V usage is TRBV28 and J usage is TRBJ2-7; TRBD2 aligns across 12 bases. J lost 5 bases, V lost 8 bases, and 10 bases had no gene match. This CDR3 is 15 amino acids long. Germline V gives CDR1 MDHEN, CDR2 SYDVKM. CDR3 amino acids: CASGGFRLAGDEQYF. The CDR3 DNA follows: TGTGCCAGCGGGGGGTTCCGACTAGCGGGAGACGAGCAGTACTTC.

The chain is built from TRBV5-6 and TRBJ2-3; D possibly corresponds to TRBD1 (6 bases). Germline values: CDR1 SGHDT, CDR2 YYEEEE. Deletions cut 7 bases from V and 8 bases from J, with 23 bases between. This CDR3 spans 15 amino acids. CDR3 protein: CASAPRAWRGGTQYF. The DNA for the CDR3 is TGTGCCAGCGCGCCAAGGGCGTGGAGAGGGGGTACGCAGTATTTT.

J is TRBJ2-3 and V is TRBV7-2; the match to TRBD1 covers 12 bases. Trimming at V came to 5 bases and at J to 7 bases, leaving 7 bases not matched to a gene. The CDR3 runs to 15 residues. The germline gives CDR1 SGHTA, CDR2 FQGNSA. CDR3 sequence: CASSRLGQGANTQYF. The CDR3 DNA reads TGTGCCAGCAGCCGTTTGGGACAGGGGGCAAATACGCAGTATTTT.

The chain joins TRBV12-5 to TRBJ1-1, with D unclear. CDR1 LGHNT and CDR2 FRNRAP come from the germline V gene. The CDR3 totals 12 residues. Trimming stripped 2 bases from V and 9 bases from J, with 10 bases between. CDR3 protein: CASGLTDQQAFF. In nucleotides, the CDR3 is TGTGCTAGTGGTTTGACAGACCAGCAAGCTTTCTTT. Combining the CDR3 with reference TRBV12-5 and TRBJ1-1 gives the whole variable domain DARVTQTPRHKVTEMGQEVTMRCQPILGHNTVFWYRQTMMQGLELLAYFRNRAPLDDSGMPKDRFSAEMPDATLATLKIQPSEPRDSAVYFCASGLTDQQAFFGQGTRLTVV.

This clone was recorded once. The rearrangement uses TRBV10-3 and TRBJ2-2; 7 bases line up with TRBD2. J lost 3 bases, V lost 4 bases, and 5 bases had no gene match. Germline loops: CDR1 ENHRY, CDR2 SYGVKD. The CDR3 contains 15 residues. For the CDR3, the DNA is TGTGCCATCAGTGTAGCGGGCCCCGACACCGGGGAGCTGTTTTTT. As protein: CAISVAGPDTGELFF.